One and the same sample provided the 29 T cell receptor beta chains below, sequenced in a study of cytomegalovirus exposure and HLA in healthy donors. This PCR relied on a set of 60 Vbeta primers and 13 Jbeta primers. Generated by immunoSEQ multiplex PCR, the TCRdb table keeps only in-frame clones and is missing some. The sample's table shows roughly 51,000 clones. Sequencing input: PBMCs. These receptors all stem from a woman aged 40 to 50 in good health and CMV-seronegative.

Regarding this clone: Other DNA sequences within the sample encode an identical CDR3. The CDR3 DNA reads TGTGCCAGCAGCTCGATAGGAGCGGGAACTGAAGCTTTCTTT. It translates to CASSSIGAGTEAFF. J is TRBJ1-1 and V is TRBV11-2; D uncertain. Per germline, CDR1 SGHAT and CDR2 FQNNGV. The CDR3 runs 14 residues. V was shortened by 4 bases and J by 5 bases, with 14 bases between the two germline ends.

The chain carries TRBV5-4 and TRBJ2-3; tentatively, D is TRBD2 (7 bases). The V end was cut by 1 base, the J end by 4 bases, with 10 bases between. The germline V gene has CDR1 SGHNT and CDR2 YYREEE (reference sequence). The CDR3 covers 14 residues. The DNA of the CDR3 is TGTGCCAGCAGCTTGCGAGGGGGGGCAGATACGCAGTATTTT. It codes for CASSLRGGADTQYF. The whole variable domain, filled in from reference TRBV5-4 and TRBJ2-3, reads ETGVTQSPTHLIKTRGQQVTLRCSSQSGHNTVSWYQQALGQGPQFIFQYYREEENGRGNFPPRFSGLQFPNYSSELNVNALELDDSALYLCASSLRGGADTQYFGPGTRLTVL.

The rearrangement uses TRBV5-1 and TRBJ2-7, with D possibly being TRBD1 (6 bases). Germline V gene data show CDR1 as SGHRS and CDR2 as YFSETQ. The V gene lost 4 bases and the J gene lost 6 bases, with 11 bases spanning the gap. This CDR3 is built from 12 residues. The chain's CDR3 is CASSPQGREQYF. Here the CDR3 DNA reads TGCGCCAGCAGCCCGCAGGGGCGCGAGCAGTACTTC.

V gene TRBV20-1 combines with J gene TRBJ2-7; tentative D call: TRBD1 (6 bases). Germline CDR1 is DFQATT and CDR2 is SNEGSKA (reference sequence). This CDR3 is built from 11 residues. With 6 bases removed from V and 7 bases from J, the gap between germline ends came to 13 bases. This CDR3 reads CSAQGPREQYF. In DNA, the CDR3 is TGCAGTGCCCAGGGGCCACGGGAGCAGTACTTC.

The rearrangement links TRBV2 to TRBJ2-3, with D possibly TRBD2 on 5 matching bases. The CDR3 is made up of 13 amino acids. From germline, CDR1 is SNHLY and CDR2 FYNNEI. CDR3 in amino acids: CATRERVTDTQYF. The CDR3 region has the DNA TGTGCTACTAGGGAGAGGGTCACAGATACGCAGTATTTT.

The V gene is TRBV7-8, the J gene TRBJ2-7, with TRBD1 as a possible D gene (5 bases). The CDR3 length is 13 residues. V was cut by 0 bases and J by 5 bases, with 8 bases left in between. The germline V gene encodes CDR1 SGHVS and CDR2 FQNEAQ. Here the CDR3 reads CASSLAGQNEQYF. The CDR3 bases are TGTGCCAGCAGCTTAGCGGGGCAGAACGAGCAGTACTTC. Combining the CDR3 with reference TRBV7-8 and TRBJ2-7 gives the whole variable domain GAGVSQSPRYKVAKRGQDVALRCDPISGHVSLFWYQQALGQGPEFLTYFQNEAQLDKSGLPSDRFFAERPEGSVSTLKIQRTQQEDSAVYLCASSLAGQNEQYFGPGTRLTVT.

The chain employs TRBV6-1 and TRBJ2-1; D is possibly TRBD1 (6 bases). V was trimmed by 2 bases and J by 2 bases, leaving 10 bases between them. The CDR3 covers 15 residues. The V gene's germline CDR1 is MNHNS and CDR2 SASEGT. The CDR3 region is CASSESGQTYNEQFF. The CDR3 DNA is TGTGCCAGCAGTGAATCAGGACAGACCTACAATGAGCAGTTCTTC.

V gene TRBV4-3 combines with J gene TRBJ1-2; D perhaps matches TRBD1 (6 bases). This CDR3 region has 15 residues. Looked up from germline, CDR1 is LGHNA and CDR2 is YSLEER. V lost 4 bases and J 4 bases, leaving 16 bases between the germline ends. Here the CDR3 DNA reads TGCGCCAGCAGCCGACAAGGGGGGGGGATCTATGGCTACACCTTC. Translating gives CASSRQGGGIYGYTF.

This chain uses TRBV10-3 with TRBJ2-7, with TRBD2 matching 9 bases. After removal of 7 bases from V and 1 base from J, the junction contained 8 bases not matched to a gene. The CDR3 extends over 15 amino acids. The germline V gene encodes CDR1 ENHRY and CDR2 SYGVKD. The CDR3 DNA reads as TGTGCCATCACCGAGGGGCGGGAGGGTTCCTACGAGCAGTACTTC. Its protein product is CAITEGREGSYEQYF.

The chain is built from TRBV5-1 and TRBJ2-7; a possible D gene is TRBD2 (6 bases). Deletions cut 0 bases from V and 7 bases from J, with 14 bases between. Looked up from germline, CDR1 is SGHRS and CDR2 is YFSETQ. This CDR3 region has 14 residues. CDR3: CASSLAEGLGEQYF. The CDR3 nucleotides are TGCGCCAGCAGCTTGGCGGAGGGCTTAGGGGAGCAGTACTTC. Full variable domain (outside the CDR3, taken from reference TRBV5-1 and TRBJ2-7): KAGVTQTPRYLIKTRGQQVTLSCSPISGHRSVSWYQQTPGQGLQFLFEYFSETQRNKGNFPGRFSGRQFSNSRSEMNVSTLELGDSALYLCASSLAEGLGEQYFGPGTRLTVT.

The rearrangement links TRBV4-1 to TRBJ2-7; 9 positions match TRBD1. V dropped 2 bases and J dropped 5; count of bases not matched to a gene: 7. CDR3 size: 15 residues. Germline V CDR1 and CDR2: MGHRA, YSYEKL. CDR3 nucleotide sequence: TGCGCCAGCAGCCAATCAGGGACAGGGACCCACGAGCAGTACTTC. Protein product: CASSQSGTGTHEQYF.

In DNA, the CDR3 is TGTGCCACCAGCAGAGATCTCGGCTACGAGCAGTACTTC. Its translation is CATSRDLGYEQYF. V usage is TRBV15 and J usage is TRBJ2-7; D is uncertain. Trimming took off 0 bases at V and 3 bases at J, with 6 bases between the two ends. CDR3 size: 13 residues. Germline V gene data show CDR1 as LNHNV and CDR2 as YYDKDF (reference sequence).

The chain carries TRBV2 and TRBJ1-2; TRBD1 matches at 9 bases. Germline V CDR1 and CDR2: SNHLY, FYNNEI. The CDR3 is 13 amino acids. Germline trimming cut 6 bases from V and 6 bases from J; bases unmatched to any gene: 5. CDR3 sequence reads: CASRGTGRNGYTF. CDR3 coding DNA: TGTGCCAGCAGGGGGACAGGGAGGAATGGCTACACCTTC.

On this clone: A read error may produce the germline difference seen at one junction end. V gene TRBV7-7 combines with J gene TRBJ2-1; 9 bases match TRBD1. This CDR3 comprises 16 residues. CDR1 SSHAT and CDR2 FNYEAQ come from the germline V gene (reference sequence). The CDR3 sequence is CASSSRQGVPYNEQFF. DNA for the CDR3: TGTGCTAGCAGCTCAAGACAGGGGGTCCCCTACAATGAGCAGTTCTTC.

The chain is built from TRBV6-5 and TRBJ1-1, with TRBD1 identical over 9 bases. With 5 bases clipped from V and 6 bases from J, the junction kept 7 bases outside the gene matches. This CDR3 region has 14 residues. Germline lookup yields CDR1 MNHEY and CDR2 SVGAGI. The CDR3 is CASSLTGGPAEAFF. The DNA of the CDR3 is TGTGCCAGCAGTCTGACAGGGGGTCCAGCTGAAGCTTTCTTT.

The chain couples TRBV9 to TRBJ1-2; 8 bases are a match to TRBD1. This CDR3 has 14 amino acids. Germline loops: CDR1 SGDLS, CDR2 YYNGEE. V shed 4 bases and J 3 bases; nucleotides not matched to a gene: 5. In DNA form, the CDR3 reads TGTGCCAGCAGCCCTACGACAGGGGACTATGGCTACACCTTC. Encoded protein: CASSPTTGDYGYTF.

The CDR3, as DNA: TGCGCCAGCAGCTTGGCTCTCCCGGGTTCCTACGAGCAGTACTTC. Its translation: CASSLALPGSYEQYF. The chain is built from TRBV5-1 and TRBJ2-7; no clear D gene. Germline V gives CDR1 SGHRS, CDR2 YFSETQ. V lost 0 bases and J 1 base, leaving 11 bases between the germline ends. The CDR3 is made up of 15 amino acids.

The chain couples TRBV11-3 to TRBJ2-7, with TRBD1 matching 8 bases. CDR1 is SGHNT, CDR2 YENEEA, per germline. The CDR3 consists of 14 residues. Trimming took 5 bases from V and 7 from J; bases not matched to a gene: 10. The CDR3 spells CASSPPGGRVEQYF. DNA for the CDR3: TGTGCCAGCAGCCCACCAGGGGGCCGTGTGGAGCAGTACTTC.

The chain has TRBV7-8 and TRBJ2-5; TRBD2 matches 8 bases. V lost 1 base to trimming and J lost 4 bases; unmatched junction nucleotides: 8. The CDR3 covers 16 residues. Germline V gene lookup returns CDR1 SGHVS and CDR2 FQNEAQ. CDR3 residues: CASSLGAGGPRETQYF. CDR3 nucleotide sequence: TGTGCCAGCAGCTTAGGCGCGGGAGGCCCCCGAGAGACCCAGTACTTC.

Frequency places this clone as medium-sized. This chain uses TRBV5-4 with TRBJ2-1, with 8 bases identical to TRBD1. CDR3 length equals 16 residues. Germline V gene sequence: CDR1 SGHNT, CDR2 YYREEE (reference sequence). V lost 3 bases, J lost 9 bases, and 14 bases stayed unmatched. This CDR3 is CASSWGDRRQVGEQFF. DNA of the CDR3: TGTGCCAGCAGCTGGGGGGACAGGCGCCAGGTGGGTGAGCAGTTCTTC. The variable domain in full, completed from reference TRBV5-4 and TRBJ2-1, reads ETGVTQSPTHLIKTRGQQVTLRCSSQSGHNTVSWYQQALGQGPQFIFQYYREEENGRGNFPPRFSGLQFPNYSSELNVNALELDDSALYLCASSWGDRRQVGEQFFGPGTRLTVL.

The J gene is TRBJ2-7, the V gene TRBV4-2, with 13 bases lining up with TRBD2. This CDR3 has 16 residues. Per the germline V gene, CDR1 is LGHNA and CDR2 is YNFKEQ. V gave up 4 bases and J gave up 12 bases; unmatched junction bases: 15. The CDR3 region is CASSRPRTSGGQERYF. CDR3 nucleotides: TGTGCCAGCAGCCGGCCCCGGACTAGCGGGGGTCAGGAACGGTACTTC.

The chain combines TRBV4-2 with TRBJ2-1, with 12 nucleotides matching TRBD2. CDR1 is LGHNA, CDR2 YNFKEQ, per germline. The CDR3 covers 15 residues. The V and J ends lost 1 base and 7 bases, in that order; junction bases with no gene match: 2. CDR3 DNA sequence: TGTGCCAGCAGCCAAGGCGGACTAGCGGGAAATGAGCAGTTCTTC. Amino acids: CASSQGGLAGNEQFF.

The gene calls are TRBV5-6 and TRBJ2-3, with D tentatively TRBD1 (5 bases). With 0 bases removed from V and 5 bases from J, the gap between germline ends came to 7 bases. CDR1 SGHDT and CDR2 YYEEEE come from the germline V gene. The CDR3 is 13 amino acids. CDR3 in DNA: TGTGCCAGCAGCTTGGAAGACAGAGATACGCAGTATTTT. This sequence encodes CASSLEDRDTQYF.

This sequence joins TRBV5-1 and TRBJ2-5; 8 bases align to TRBD1. Germline CDR1 SGHRS, CDR2 YFSETQ. V lost 4 bases and J lost 4; bases outside the gene matches: 9. The length of the CDR3 is 15 residues. This chain's CDR3 is CASSSRGQVGETQYF. CDR3 nucleotide sequence: TGCGCCAGCAGCAGCCGGGGACAGGTGGGAGAGACCCAGTACTTC.

This chain uses TRBV11-2 with TRBJ2-1, with 7 bases aligning to TRBD1. J was trimmed by 10 bases and V by 0 bases; bases with no gene match: 6. This CDR3 region has 14 residues. Per germline, CDR1 SGHAT and CDR2 FQNNGV. CDR3 DNA sequence: TGTGCCAGCAGCTTAGATCCGAGGGGGCAGGAGCAGTTCTTC. It specifies CASSLDPRGQEQFF.

The chain couples TRBV5-5 to TRBJ1-1; weak D call: TRBD1 (5 bases). The CDR3 is 13 residues long. The V end lost 3 bases, the J end lost 1 base, and 7 bases lay between the germline ends. Germline-derived CDR1 and CDR2 are SGHKS and YYEKEE (reference sequence). This CDR3 reads CASSYTGNTEAFF. As DNA, the CDR3 is TGTGCCAGCAGCTATACAGGGAACACTGAAGCTTTCTTT. Based on the CDR3 plus reference TRBV5-5 and TRBJ1-1, the full variable domain is DAGVTQSPTHLIKTRGQQVTLRCSPISGHKSVSWYQQVLGQGPQFIFQYYEKEERGRGNFPDRFSARQFPNYSSELNVNALLLGDSALYLCASSYTGNTEAFFGQGTRLTVV.

J is TRBJ1-2 and V is TRBV7-9; 8 positions agree with TRBD1. This CDR3 spans 13 amino acids. Germline CDR1 is SEHNR and CDR2 is FQNEAQ (reference sequence). J gave up 3 bases and V 5 bases, and 2 bases lay outside the gene matches. CDR3: CASSLTGDYGYTF. CDR3 nucleotides: TGTGCCAGCAGCCTGACAGGGGACTATGGCTACACCTTC.

This chain joins TRBV6-6 and TRBJ1-3; weak D call: TRBD1 (6 bases). Germline values: CDR1 MNHNY, CDR2 SVGAGI (reference sequence). The CDR3 is 15 amino acids. Trimming pared 2 bases from V and 4 bases from J, leaving 12 bases between. CDR3 nucleotides: TGTGCCAGCAGTTACCTTCAGGGGTCAGGAAACACCATATATTTT. This encodes CASSYLQGSGNTIYF.

The V and J genes are TRBV5-6 and TRBJ2-2; D is perhaps TRBD2 (5 bases). The CDR3 has 16 amino acids. Looked up from germline, CDR1 is SGHDT and CDR2 is YYEEEE. V gave up 1 base and J gave up 6 bases, with 16 bases separating them. The CDR3 spells CASSLMAITRPGELFF. The CDR3 nucleotides read TGTGCCAGCAGCTTGATGGCGATAACTAGGCCCGGGGAGCTGTTTTTT. The variable domain in full, completed from reference TRBV5-6 and TRBJ2-2, reads DAGVTQSPTHLIKTRGQQVTLRCSPKSGHDTVSWYQQALGQGPQFIFQYYEEEERQRGNFPDRFSGHQFPNYSSELNVNALLLGDSALYLCASSLMAITRPGELFFGEGSRLTVL.